This is a list of T cell receptor beta chains from one sample in a study of blood T cells in healthy people across ages. TCRdb re-derived calls from the 5' RACE reads in MiXCR, one entry per CDR3 protein. The table records just under 750,000 distinct CDR3 sequences, 22% of them present only once. Sequenced material: blood. The source of these receptors is a man in his sixties or seventies in good health. Both conserved end residues are part of each CDR3. Each record gives: V gene, J gene, D gene, clone size, CDR3 protein, CDR3 DNA. The D gene is left open where the match is weak. Some rows mark clone size as missing; the rest say once, few, many or name a class of expanded clone.

TRBV10-3	TRBJ2-3	TRBD1	-	CAIRLQGADTQYF	TGTGCCATCAGACTACAGGGGGCAGATACGCAGTATTTT
TRBV12-3/TRBV12-4	TRBJ2-3	-	-	CASIRGADTEYF	TGTGCCAGCATAAGGGGTGCAGATACGGAGTATTTT
TRBV7-9	TRBJ2-5	TRBD2	-	CASSWGGRQETQYF	TGTGCCAGCAGTTGGGGAGGGAGACAAGAGACCCAGTACTTC
TRBV27	TRBJ2-5	TRBD1	-	CASSPIGTGSETQYF	TGTGCCAGCAGTCCAATCGGGACAGGGTCAGAGACCCAGTACTTC
TRBV7-9	TRBJ1-2	-	-	CASSATTGNYGYTF	TGTGCCAGCAGCGCCACAACGGGGAATTATGGCTACACCTTC
TRBV6-1	TRBJ1-6	-	-	CAALQTHANSPLHF	TGTGCCGCTTTACAGACTCACGCCAATTCACCCCTCCACTTT
TRBV7-9	TRBJ2-1	TRBD2	-	CASSPGLAVLNEQFF	TGTGCCAGCAGCCCAGGACTAGCAGTACTCAATGAGCAGTTCTTC
TRBV7-9	TRBJ1-1	-	few	CASTLQGLGTTEAFF	TGTGCCAGCACCTTACAGGGATTAGGGACCACTGAAGCTTTCTTT
TRBV6-5	TRBJ1-1	TRBD1	-	CASRTGAATEAFF	TGTGCCAGCAGAACAGGGGCGGCCACTGAAGCTTTCTTT
TRBV29-1	TRBJ2-3	-	few	CSTSAGSDTQYF	TGCAGCACCAGTGCCGGGTCGGATACGCAGTATTTT
TRBV5-1	TRBJ2-4	-	few	CASREGETVQYF	TGCGCCAGCAGAGAGGGCGAAACTGTTCAGTACTTC
TRBV19	TRBJ2-1	-	-	CASSMGQTPYNEQFF	TGTGCCAGTAGTATGGGTCAAACGCCATACAATGAGCAGTTCTTC
TRBV29-1	TRBJ1-2	-	many	CSVELGDTYGYTF	TGCAGCGTCGAACTTGGGGACACCTACGGCTACACCTTC
TRBV6-2/TRBV6-3	TRBJ2-5	-	few	CASSDWETQYF	TGTGCCAGCAGTGATTGGGAGACCCAGTACTTC
TRBV11-2	TRBJ2-7	-	few	CASRSNGQHEQYF	TGTGCCAGCAGGAGTAACGGGCAACACGAGCAGTACTTC
TRBV29-1	TRBJ1-1	TRBD1	-	CSVVRGGQGEAFF	TGCAGCGTTGTGAGGGGCGGACAGGGAGAAGCTTTCTTT
TRBV12-3/TRBV12-4	TRBJ2-1	-	many	CASSRRDGNYNEQFF	TGTGCCAGCAGTAGGCGGGACGGAAATTACAATGAGCAGTTCTTC
TRBV6-5	TRBJ1-4	-	-	CASSYRGGGQQLFF	TGTGCCAGCAGTTACCGCGGGGGCGGACAACAACTGTTTTTT
TRBV5-1	TRBJ2-5	TRBD2	few	CASSLTGRPDGGQYF	TGCGCCAGCAGCTTGACCGGACGGCCGGACGGGGGGCAGTACTTC
TRBV11-1	TRBJ2-3	-	few	CASSITSTDTQYF	TGTGCCAGCAGCATCACAAGCACAGATACGCAGTATTTT
TRBV5-1	TRBJ2-3	TRBD1	few	CASSTWTGGPDTQYF	TGCGCCAGCAGCACCTGGACAGGGGGCCCAGATACGCAGTATTTT
TRBV20-1	TRBJ2-3	TRBD2	few	CSARPRLAKDTQYF	TGCAGTGCTAGACCACGACTAGCCAAGGATACGCAGTATTTT
TRBV12-3/TRBV12-4	TRBJ1-3	-	few	CASSLDRNSGNTIYF	TGTGCCAGCAGTTTGGACCGAAACTCTGGAAACACCATATATTTT
TRBV14	TRBJ2-7	-	-	CASSQEGGKLFLYEQYF	TGTGCCAGCAGCCAAGAAGGCGGGAAGTTATTTCTTTACGAGCAGTACTTC
TRBV11-2	TRBJ1-1	-	few	CASSILRDNTEAFF	TGTGCCAGCAGCATCCTACGGGACAACACTGAAGCTTTCTTT
TRBV7-9	TRBJ1-2	-	many	CASSLGDGYTF	TGTGCCAGCAGCCTTGGGGATGGCTACACCTTC
TRBV5-1	TRBJ2-2	-	-	CASSLSGASSTGELFF	TGCGCCAGCAGCTTGAGCGGCGCTAGCAGCACCGGGGAGCTGTTTTTT
TRBV9	TRBJ2-5	TRBD2	many	CASSAEGRTSWVETQYF	TGTGCCAGCAGCGCTGAAGGACGGACTAGCTGGGTTGAGACCCAGTACTTC
TRBV28	TRBJ2-3	-	-	CASSPLVGVEYF	TGTGCCAGCAGCCCCCTGGTGGGAGTAGAGTATTTT
TRBV3-1	TRBJ2-4	TRBD1	few	CASSQSRRGQGTGVNF	TGTGCCAGCAGCCAATCTCGTCGGGGACAGGGGACAGGGGTCAACTTC
TRBV12-3/TRBV12-4	TRBJ2-3	TRBD2	few	CASSLAYSSGGLHTQYF	TGTGCCAGCAGTTTAGCGTATTCTAGCGGGGGGTTGCATACGCAGTATTTT
TRBV3-1	TRBJ2-1	TRBD2	-	CASRTLAGGRGNEQFF	TGTGCCAGCAGAACCCTAGCGGGGGGGCGAGGGAATGAGCAGTTCTTC
TRBV28	TRBJ1-6	TRBD1	few	CASSPETGKHSPLHF	TGTGCCAGCAGCCCCGAGACAGGGAAACATTCACCCCTCCACTTT
TRBV20-1	TRBJ1-1	TRBD1	-	CSARGDSRATEAFF	TGCAGTGCTAGAGGGGACAGTAGGGCTACTGAAGCTTTCTTT
TRBV7-2	TRBJ1-3	TRBD1	-	CASSSTGTAAGNTIYF	TGTGCCAGCAGCTCAACCGGGACAGCGGCAGGAAACACCATATATTTT
TRBV18	TRBJ2-1	-	few	CASSPLPAYNEQFF	TGTGCCAGCTCACCACTGCCAGCCTACAATGAGCAGTTCTTC
TRBV24-1	TRBJ2-7	TRBD2	-	CATSSGGGSYEQYF	TGTGCCACCAGTTCGGGAGGGGGCTCCTACGAGCAGTACTTC
TRBV5-5	TRBJ2-3	-	few	CASSPTGLSTDTQYF	TGTGCCAGCAGCCCAACGGGACTGTCCACAGATACGCAGTATTTT
TRBV11-1	TRBJ1-2	-	-	CASSSDYGYTF	TGTGCCAGCAGCTCAGATTATGGCTACACCTTC
TRBV24-1	TRBJ1-2	-	-	CATSAGYGYTF	TGTGCCACCAGTGCAGGTTATGGCTACACCTTC
TRBV5-1	TRBJ2-3	TRBD2	-	CASSSYLAGGNTDTQYF	TGCGCCAGCAGCTCATATCTAGCGGGGGGAAACACAGATACGCAGTATTTT
TRBV7-3	TRBJ2-3	TRBD2	once	CASSQTSGRWDTQYF	TGTGCCAGCAGCCAGACTAGCGGGAGGTGGGATACGCAGTATTTT
TRBV29-1	TRBJ1-1	-	-	CSVASGVVNTEAFF	TGCAGCGTGGCCTCCGGAGTAGTGAACACTGAAGCTTTCTTT
TRBV20-1	TRBJ1-5	-	few	CSASGVGGLNQPQHF	TGCAGTGCTAGCGGGGTAGGGGGACTGAATCAGCCCCAGCATTTT
TRBV19	TRBJ2-3	-	few	CASSIPRSAADTQYF	TGTGCCAGTAGTATACCTCGGAGCGCCGCAGATACGCAGTATTTT
TRBV15	TRBJ1-1	-	-	CATADSRNTEAFF	TGTGCCACCGCAGACAGCCGGAACACTGAAGCTTTCTTT
TRBV16	TRBJ1-4	TRBD1	many	CASSPRGTGSGEKLFF	TGTGCCAGCAGCCCACGAGGGACAGGTTCGGGTGAAAAACTGTTTTTT
TRBV20-1	TRBJ2-2	TRBD1	few	CSAKDRAYTGELFF	TGCAGTGCTAAGGACAGGGCATACACCGGGGAGCTGTTTTTT
TRBV6-5	TRBJ2-1	-	-	CASSYRGGIHEQFF	TGTGCCAGCAGTTACAGGGGTGGGATCCATGAGCAGTTCTTC
TRBV4-1	TRBJ2-1	-	-	CASSQEWSDPLYNEQFF	TGCGCCAGCAGCCAAGAGTGGAGTGACCCTCTGTACAATGAGCAGTTCTTC
TRBV12-3/TRBV12-4	TRBJ2-2	-	few	CASSLGGYGELFF	TGTGCCAGCAGTTTAGGAGGGTACGGGGAGCTGTTTTTT
TRBV7-8	TRBJ2-6	-	few	CASSATRSNVLTF	TGTGCCAGCAGCGCAACTAGATCCAACGTCCTGACTTTC
TRBV3-1	TRBJ2-5	-	-	CASSLLGTRETQYF	TGTGCCAGCAGCTTGCTGGGAACTAGGGAGACCCAGTACTTC
TRBV12-3/TRBV12-4	TRBJ1-5	TRBD1	few	CASRGDSRTWPQHF	TGTGCCAGCAGGGGGGACAGCAGAACTTGGCCCCAGCATTTT
TRBV5-6	TRBJ2-7	-	many	CASSFRNRINYEQYF	TGTGCCAGCAGCTTTAGAAATAGGATCAACTACGAGCAGTACTTC
TRBV12-3/TRBV12-4	TRBJ1-1	-	few	CASSPRIGPTEAFF	TGTGCCAGCAGTCCCCGGATCGGGCCAACTGAAGCTTTCTTT
TRBV4-1	TRBJ1-1	-	few	CASSQERGGREAFF	TGCGCCAGCAGCCAAGAGAGGGGGGGCCGGGAAGCTTTCTTT
TRBV5-6	TRBJ2-1	-	many	CASSFGDEQFF	TGTGCCAGCAGCTTCGGAGATGAGCAGTTCTTC
TRBV10-3	TRBJ1-5	-	few	CAISESRGSNNQPQHF	TGTGCCATCAGTGAGTCCAGGGGCAGCAATAATCAGCCCCAGCATTTT